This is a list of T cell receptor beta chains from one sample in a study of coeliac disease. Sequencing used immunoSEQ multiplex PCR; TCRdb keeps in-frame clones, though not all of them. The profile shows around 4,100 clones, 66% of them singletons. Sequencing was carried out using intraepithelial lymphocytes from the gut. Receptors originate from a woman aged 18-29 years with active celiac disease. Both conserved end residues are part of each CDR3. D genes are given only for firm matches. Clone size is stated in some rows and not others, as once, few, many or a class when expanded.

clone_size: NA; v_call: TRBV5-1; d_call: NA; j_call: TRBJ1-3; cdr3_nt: TGCGCCAGCAGCTTGGCTCGGGGAAACTCTGGAAACACCATATATTTT; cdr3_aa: CASSLARGNSGNTIYF
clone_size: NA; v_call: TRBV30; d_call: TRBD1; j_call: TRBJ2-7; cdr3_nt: TGTGCCGGACGACAGGGGACCTACGAGCAGTACTTC; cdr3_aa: CAGRQGTYEQYF
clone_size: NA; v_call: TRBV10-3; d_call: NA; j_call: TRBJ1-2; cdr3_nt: TGTGCCATCAGTGAGAAGGAAGGGGGTGGCTACACCTTC; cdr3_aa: CAISEKEGGGYTF
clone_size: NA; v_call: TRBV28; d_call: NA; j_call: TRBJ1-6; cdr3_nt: TGTGCCAGCAGTTCCTTTAAATCAGGGGCCTTCTATAATTCACCCCTCCACTTT; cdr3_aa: CASSSFKSGAFYNSPLHF
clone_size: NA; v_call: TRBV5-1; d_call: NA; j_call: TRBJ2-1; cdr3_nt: TGCGCCAGCCTCCAGGGGAGCAGCTCCTACAATGAGCAGTTCTTC; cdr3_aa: CASLQGSSSYNEQFF
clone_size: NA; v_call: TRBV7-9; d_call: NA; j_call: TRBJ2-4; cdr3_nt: TGTGCCAGCAGCAACCAGGGGGGCAAAAACATTCAGTACTTC; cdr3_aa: CASSNQGGKNIQYF
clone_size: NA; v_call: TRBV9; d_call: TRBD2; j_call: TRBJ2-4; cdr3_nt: TGTGCCAGCAGCGTAGGCGGGGGGAGCATTCAGTACTTC; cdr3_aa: CASSVGGGSIQYF
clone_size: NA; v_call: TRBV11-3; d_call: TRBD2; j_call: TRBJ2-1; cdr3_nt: TGTGCCAGCAGCTTAGCGGGGGGCTACAATGAGCAGTTCTTC; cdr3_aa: CASSLAGGYNEQFF
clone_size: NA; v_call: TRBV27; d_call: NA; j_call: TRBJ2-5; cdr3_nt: TGTGCCAGCAGTTTTTGGGGGGGCCAGGGGGAGACCCAGTACTTC; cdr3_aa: CASSFWGGQGETQYF
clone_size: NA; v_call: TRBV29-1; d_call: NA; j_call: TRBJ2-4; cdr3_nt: TGCAGCGCTGACAGTGACGGGTACATTCAGTACTTC; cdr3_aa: CSADSDGYIQYF
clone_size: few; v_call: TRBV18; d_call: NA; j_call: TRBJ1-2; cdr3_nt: TGTGCCAGCTCGATGGGAGGGGACTATGGCTACACCTTC; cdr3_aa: CASSMGGDYGYTF
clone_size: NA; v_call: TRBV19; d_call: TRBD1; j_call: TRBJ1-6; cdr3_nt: TGTGCCAGTAGTACCGGACAGGGGGCATCCCTCCACTTT; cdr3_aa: CASSTGQGASLHF
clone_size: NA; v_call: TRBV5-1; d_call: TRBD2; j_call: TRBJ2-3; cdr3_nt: TGCGCCAGCAGCCCGTGGGGCGGGGGGGCAGGCACAGATACGCAGTATTTT; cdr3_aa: CASSPWGGGAGTDTQYF
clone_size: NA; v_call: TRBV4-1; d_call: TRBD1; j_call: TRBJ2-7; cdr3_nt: TGCGCCAGCAGCCAAATCGACAGGGGAGACGAGCAGTACTTC; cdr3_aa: CASSQIDRGDEQYF
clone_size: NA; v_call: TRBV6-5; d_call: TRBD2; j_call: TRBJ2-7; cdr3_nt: TGTGCCAGCAGCTTGATTGGGGGAGGGGCCGAGCAGTACTTC; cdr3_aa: CASSLIGGGAEQYF
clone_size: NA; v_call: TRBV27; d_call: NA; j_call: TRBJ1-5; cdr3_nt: TGTGCCAGCAGTTTATATGGGCAGCATAGCAATCAGCCCCAGCATTTT; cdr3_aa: CASSLYGQHSNQPQHF
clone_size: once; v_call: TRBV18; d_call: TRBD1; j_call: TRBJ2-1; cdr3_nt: TGTGCCAGCTCCTACCAACAGGGGCGCAATGAGCAGTTCTTC; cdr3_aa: CASSYQQGRNEQFF
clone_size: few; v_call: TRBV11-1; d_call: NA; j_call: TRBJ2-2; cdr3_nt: TGTGCCAGCAGCTTACAGGGGAGCACCGGGGAGCTGTTTTTT; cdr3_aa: CASSLQGSTGELFF
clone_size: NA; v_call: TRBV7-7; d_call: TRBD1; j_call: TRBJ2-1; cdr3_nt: TGTGCTAGCAGCTTAGACAGGGGGGCCGGCTACAATGAGCAGTTCTTC; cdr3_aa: CASSLDRGAGYNEQFF
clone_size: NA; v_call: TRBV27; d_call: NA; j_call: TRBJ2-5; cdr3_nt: TGTGCCAGCAGTTTATCGCACAACACAGGGGAGACCCAGTACTTC; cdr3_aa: CASSLSHNTGETQYF
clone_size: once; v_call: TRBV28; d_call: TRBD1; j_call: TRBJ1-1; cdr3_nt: TGTGCCAGCAGGTCGGACAGGGTGAACACTGAAGCTTTCTTT; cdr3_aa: CASRSDRVNTEAFF
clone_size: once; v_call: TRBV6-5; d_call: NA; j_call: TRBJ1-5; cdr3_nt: TGTGCCAGCAGAGGTGGCGGGTCCAATCAGCCCCAGCATTTT; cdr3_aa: CASRGGGSNQPQHF
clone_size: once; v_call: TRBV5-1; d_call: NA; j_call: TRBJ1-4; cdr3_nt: TGCGCCAGCAGCCGTAGTTTTGAGGGTGAAAAACTGTTTTTT; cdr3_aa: CASSRSFEGEKLFF
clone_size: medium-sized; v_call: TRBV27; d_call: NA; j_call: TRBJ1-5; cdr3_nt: TGTGCCAGCTATCCGGCGGGGGCTGGAAGTAATCAGCCCCAGCATTTT; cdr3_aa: CASYPAGAGSNQPQHF
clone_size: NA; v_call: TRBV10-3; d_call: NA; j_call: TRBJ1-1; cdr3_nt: TGTGCCATCACCCCTCAGGGTAGGCACACTGAAGCTTTCTTT; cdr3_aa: CAITPQGRHTEAFF
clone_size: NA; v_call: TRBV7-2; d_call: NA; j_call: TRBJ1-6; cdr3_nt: TGTGCCAGCAGCCCGCAGGGGTCGGGTTATAATTCACCCCTCCACTTT; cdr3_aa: CASSPQGSGYNSPLHF
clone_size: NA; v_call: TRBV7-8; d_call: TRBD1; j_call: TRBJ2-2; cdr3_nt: TGTGCCAGCAGCTTAGTCTCAGGGGGAGCCGGGGAGCTGTTTTTT; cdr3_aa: CASSLVSGGAGELFF
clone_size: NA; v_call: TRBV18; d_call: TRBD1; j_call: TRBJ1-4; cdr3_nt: TGTGCCAGCTCACTGAGACAGGGAGCTGTCGCGGCAACTAATGAAAAACTGTTTTTT; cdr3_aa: CASSLRQGAVAATNEKLFF
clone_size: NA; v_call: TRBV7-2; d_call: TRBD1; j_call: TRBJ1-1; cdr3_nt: TGTGCCAGCAGCCTACCGGGACAGGGGGGAGCTTTCTTT; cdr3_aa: CASSLPGQGGAFF
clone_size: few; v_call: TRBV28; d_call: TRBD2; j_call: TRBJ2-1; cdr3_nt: TGTGCCAGCAGTTATATTCGGGGGGGTACAAATGAGCAGTTCTTC; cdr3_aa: CASSYIRGGTNEQFF
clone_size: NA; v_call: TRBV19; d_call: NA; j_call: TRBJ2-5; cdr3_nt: TGTGCCAGTAGTATAGGGCTAGCAACTCAAGAGACCCAGTACTTC; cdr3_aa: CASSIGLATQETQYF
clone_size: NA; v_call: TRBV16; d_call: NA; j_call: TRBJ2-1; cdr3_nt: TGTGCCAGCAGCCAAGGGGGGGCCACCCTCTACAATGAGCAGTTCTTC; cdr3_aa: CASSQGGATLYNEQFF
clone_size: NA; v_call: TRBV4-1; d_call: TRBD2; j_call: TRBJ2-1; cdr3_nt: TGCGCCAGCAGCCCCCCGGGACTAGCGGGGGAGAATGAGCAGTTCTTC; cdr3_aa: CASSPPGLAGENEQFF
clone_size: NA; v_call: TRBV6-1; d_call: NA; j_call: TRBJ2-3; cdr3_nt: TGTGCCAGCAGGCCCGGACAGCCCACAGATACGCAGTATTTT; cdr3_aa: CASRPGQPTDTQYF
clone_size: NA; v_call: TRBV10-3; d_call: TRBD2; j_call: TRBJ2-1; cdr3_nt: TGTGCCACAGAAATGACTAGCGGGCCCAATGAGCAGTTCTTC; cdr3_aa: CATEMTSGPNEQFF
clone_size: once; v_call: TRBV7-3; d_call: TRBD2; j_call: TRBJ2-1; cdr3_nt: TGTGCCAGCAGCTTAATGGGACTAGCGGGGGGGCCAGGGTCCTACAATGAGCAGTTCTTC; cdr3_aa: CASSLMGLAGGPGSYNEQFF
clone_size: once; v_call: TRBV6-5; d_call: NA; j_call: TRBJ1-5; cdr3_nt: TGTGCCAGCAGTGGAGGCCCCATTAATCAGCCCCAGCATTTT; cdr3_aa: CASSGGPINQPQHF
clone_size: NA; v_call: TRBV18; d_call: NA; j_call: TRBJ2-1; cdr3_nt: TGTGCCAGCTCACCACCAAACAGGGACGATGAGCAGTTCTTC; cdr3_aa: CASSPPNRDDEQFF
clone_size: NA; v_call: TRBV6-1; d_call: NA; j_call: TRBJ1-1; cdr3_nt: TGTGCCAGCACCGCTCGGCAGGGAGGCACTGAAGCTTTCTTT; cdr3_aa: CASTARQGGTEAFF
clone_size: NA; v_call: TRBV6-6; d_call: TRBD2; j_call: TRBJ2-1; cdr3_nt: TGTGCCAGCAGTTACGTGGAGCGGGGGGGTGAGCAGTTCTTC; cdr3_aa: CASSYVERGGEQFF
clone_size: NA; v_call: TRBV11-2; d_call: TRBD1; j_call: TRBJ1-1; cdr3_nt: TGTGCCAGCAGCTTATGGGGACAGGGAATGAACACTGAAGCTTTCTTT; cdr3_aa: CASSLWGQGMNTEAFF
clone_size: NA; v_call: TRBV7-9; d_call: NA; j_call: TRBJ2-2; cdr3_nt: TGTGCCAGCAGAGAACAGGGATTGAGTACCGGGGAGCTGTTTTTT; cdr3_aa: CASREQGLSTGELFF
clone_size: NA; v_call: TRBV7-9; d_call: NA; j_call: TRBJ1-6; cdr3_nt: TGTGCCAGCAGGGACCGGGGGGGTAATTCACCCCTCCACTTT; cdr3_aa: CASRDRGGNSPLHF
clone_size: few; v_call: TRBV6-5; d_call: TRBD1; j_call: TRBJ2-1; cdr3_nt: TGTGCCAGCAGTTCCGGGACAGGGCTATCCAATGAGCAGTTCTTC; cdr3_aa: CASSSGTGLSNEQFF